The entry that follows covers one T cell receptor beta chain sequence. This sample stems from a study of blood T cell repertoires in COVID-19. Study-level information: Donors in the United States, Italy and Spain gave samples during acute or convalescent COVID-19.

In the original analysis: Amplifying reference gene primers gave estimates of nucleated cell counts. Here immunoSEQ multiplex PCR was the method, and the copy in TCRdb shows in-frame clones only, minus some. V, J and clone size are those of that table, while D and trimming were read from the DNA. The sample consists of around 53,000 clones, 60% to 85% of them appearing once. V lost 6 bases to trimming and J lost 5 bases, with 10 bases between them. CDR1 is SGHTA, CDR2 FQGTGA, per germline. The CDR3 is made up of 13 amino acids. This sequence was found in a man aged 50-59 years with active or convalescent COVID-19. The material sequenced was peripheral blood. The chain has TRBV7-3 and TRBJ2-2; a weak D match, TRBD1 (6 bases). The CDR3 protein is CASRTGQTGELFF. CDR3 nucleotides: TGTGCCAGCAGAACAGGGCAGACCGGGGAGCTGTTTTTT.